Listed here are 32 T cell receptor beta chains from one sample, sequenced in a study of CD8+ T cells in alopecia areata. TCR sequencing used cDNA made by reverse transcription of extracted RNA. The repertoire was sequenced with immunoSEQ multiplex PCR; TCRdb's copy has only in-frame clones and lacks some. The table records about 210,000 clones, approximately 57% of them present only once. Treatment noted: oral pan-JAK inhibitor, 5-10 mg twice daily. The sample here was CD4+ T cells sorted from blood, taken at week 4, from a patient treated with tofacitinib. Receptors were obtained from a human donor with alopecia areata.

V gene TRBV27 combines with J gene TRBJ1-2; TRBD1 is a possible D gene (5 bases). Germline V lookup: CDR1 MNHEY, CDR2 SMNVEV (reference sequence). V was clipped by 0 bases and J by 8 bases, with 16 bases between them. CDR3 length: 15 amino acids. CDR3 nucleotide sequence: TGTGCCAGCAGTTTATCCCCCCCCTTGGGGGACGGCTACACCTTC. Protein: CASSLSPPLGDGYTF.

The rearrangement uses TRBV29-1 and TRBJ2-3; D not resolved. The ends were cut back, 1 base at V and 5 bases at J, with 16 bases in the middle. Looked up from germline, CDR1 is SQVTM and CDR2 is ANQGSEA. CDR3 length equals 15 residues. The CDR3 DNA sequence: TGCAGCGTTGAAGCGGTATGGGGTGGTGGAGATACGCAGTATTTT. It codes for CSVEAVWGGGDTQYF.

CDR3 in amino acids: CASSDHGHTNTEAFF. CDR3 nucleotides: TGTGCCAGCAGTGACCATGGACATACGAACACTGAAGCTTTCTTT. This chain uses TRBV27 with TRBJ1-1, with D possibly TRBD1 on 5 matching bases. V was pared by 5 bases and J by 1 base, with 14 bases between. The germline CDR1 and CDR2 sequences are MNHEY and SMNVEV (reference sequence). This CDR3 is 15 amino acids long.

This chain connects TRBV14 to TRBJ2-3; TRBD2 matches at 10 bases. The trim removed 4 bases at V and 7 bases at J, leaving 8 bases unmatched. The CDR3 extends over 15 amino acids. Germline CDR1 reads SGHDN; CDR2 reads FVKESK. The CDR3 reads CASSRTSGRRHTQYF. The CDR3 nucleotides are TGTGCCAGCAGCCGGACTAGCGGTCGTAGGCATACGCAGTATTTT.

As to this clone: The same CDR3 arises from other DNA sequences in this sample as well. This chain uses TRBV27 with TRBJ2-2; D remains unclear. CDR1 MNHEY and CDR2 SMNVEV come from the germline V gene (reference sequence). The CDR3 spans 12 residues. The V end was cut by 1 base, the J end by 8 bases, with 5 bases between. The CDR3 reads CASSLYPGELFF. CDR3 sequence (DNA): TGTGCCAGCAGTTTATATCCGGGGGAGCTGTTTTTT.

This chain uses TRBV7-8 with TRBJ1-6; tentatively, D is TRBD1 (5 bases). Germline CDR1 is SGHVS and CDR2 is FQNEAQ. This CDR3 contains 16 residues. Trimming shortened V by 5 bases and J by 0 bases, and 11 bases separated the two germline ends. The CDR3 DNA follows: TGTGCCAGCAGCCGACGACAGAGCTCCTATAATTCACCCCTCCACTTT. As protein: CASSRRQSSYNSPLHF.

V is TRBV25-1 and J is TRBJ2-6, with D uncertain. Germline V CDR1 and CDR2: MGHDK, SYGVNS. The CDR3 is 17 amino acids. V lost 6 bases to trimming and J lost 2 bases, with 17 bases between them. CDR3 bases: TGTGCCAGCAGGGCGTCCCTTGGGGAAGCTGGGGCCAACGTCCTGACTTTC. Amino acid sequence: CASRASLGEAGANVLTF.

The chain is built from TRBV13 and TRBJ2-5; D gene uncertain. The CDR3 extends over 12 amino acids. Germline-derived CDR1 and CDR2 are PRHDT and FYEKMQ (reference sequence). Trimming removed 7 bases from V and 2 bases from J, with 8 bases in between. The DNA for the CDR3 is TGTGCCAGCAACCCCGGACAAGAGACCCAGTACTTC. Protein: CASNPGQETQYF.

The chain recombines TRBV15 with TRBJ1-3, with TRBD1 as a possible D gene (6 bases). The CDR3 consists of 18 residues. V was clipped by 1 base and J by 0 bases, with 16 bases between them. Germline V CDR1 and CDR2: LNHNV, YYDKDF (reference sequence). The CDR3 DNA reads TGTGCCACCAGCAGAGTCGGACAGACCTACTCCTCTGGAAACACCATATATTTT. This gives the protein CATSRVGQTYSSGNTIYF. The full variable domain, its missing parts supplied by reference TRBV15 and TRBJ1-3, is DAMVIQNPRYQVTQFGKPVTLSCSQTLNHNVMYWYQQKSSQAPKLLFHYYDKDFNNEADTPDNFQSRRPNTSFCFLDIRSPGLGDTAMYLCATSRVGQTYSSGNTIYFGEGSWLTVV.

The rearrangement joins TRBV2 to TRBJ2-2; D might be TRBD1 or TRBD2, each matching 5 bases. V lost 7 bases and J 3 bases, leaving 12 bases between the germline ends. Germline V CDR1 and CDR2: SNHLY, FYNNEI. The CDR3 runs 14 residues. The chain's CDR3 is CASKSGPDTGELFF. In DNA form, the CDR3 reads TGTGCCAGCAAGTCGGGACCAGACACCGGGGAGCTGTTTTTT.

This clone was seen a handful of times. The rearrangement links TRBV27 to TRBJ2-7; D may correspond to TRBD1 or TRBD2 (6 bases each). Trimming cost V 1 base and J 3 bases, with 16 bases left between them. The CDR3 has 16 residues. Per the germline V gene, CDR1 is MNHEY and CDR2 is SMNVEV (reference sequence). The CDR3 DNA follows: TGTGCCAGCAGTTTATTGGGGGGAGCAGGGGACTACGAGCAGTACTTC. Translation: CASSLLGGAGDYEQYF.

The gene calls are TRBV2 and TRBJ1-2, with D uncertain. The V end was cut by 6 bases, the J end by 4 bases, with 12 bases between. This CDR3 comprises 13 residues. Germline V gene lookup returns CDR1 SNHLY and CDR2 FYNNEI. The CDR3 loop reads CASREDGVYGYTF. CDR3 in DNA: TGTGCCAGCAGAGAGGACGGAGTCTATGGCTACACCTTC.

The rearrangement joins TRBV27 to TRBJ1-6; perhaps TRBD1 as D (5 bases). The CDR3 totals 14 residues. Trimming left V 10 bases short and J 8 bases short, with 18 bases between. Germline values: CDR1 MNHEY, CDR2 SMNVEV (reference sequence). As DNA, the CDR3 is TGTGCCACCAAACCGGGACGGACCGATTCACCCCTCCACTTT. This translates into CATKPGRTDSPLHF.

The sample holds one count of this clone. The rearrangement uses TRBV11-2 and TRBJ1-1, with D unclear. The germline V and J ends were trimmed by 2 bases and 4 bases, with 11 bases remaining between them. CDR1 SGHAT and CDR2 FQNNGV come from the germline V gene. This CDR3 is 14 amino acids long. CDR3 nucleotide sequence: TGTGCCAGCAGCTTAATGGAATCAAGCACTGAAGCTTTCTTT. Translating gives CASSLMESSTEAFF. The entire variable domain, with the rest obtained from reference TRBV11-2 and TRBJ1-1, is as follows: EAGVAQSPRYKIIEKRQSVAFWCNPISGHATLYWYQQILGQGPKLLIQFQNNGVVDDSQLPKDRFSAERLKGVDSTLKIQPAKLEDSAVYLCASSLMESSTEAFFGQGTRLTVV.

This clone has a count of ten or more. CDR3: CASSQSNREYTF. CDR3 nucleotide sequence: TGCGCCAGCAGTCAATCAAACAGGGAGTACACCTTC. The chain joins TRBV23-1 to TRBJ1-2, with D possibly TRBD1 on 6 matching bases. TRBV23-1 is labeled an ORF, and its function is uncertain. The CDR3 runs 12 residues. V lost 0 bases to trimming and J lost 11 bases, with 10 bases between them.

The V gene is TRBV5-1, the J gene TRBJ2-1; D might be TRBD1 or TRBD2, each matching 5 bases. This CDR3 has 15 residues. Germline V gene lookup returns CDR1 SGHRS and CDR2 YFSETQ. V lost 4 bases and J lost 0, with 11 bases in between. The CDR3 DNA sequence: TGCGCCAGCAGCCCAACCGGGGCCTCCTACAATGAGCAGTTCTTC. It is translated as CASSPTGASYNEQFF.

J is TRBJ2-5 and V is TRBV10-3; the D gene is possibly TRBD2 (5 bases). The CDR3 consists of 15 residues. Deletions cut 3 bases from V and 2 bases from J, with 13 bases between. From germline, CDR1 is ENHRY and CDR2 SYGVKD. DNA of the CDR3: TGTGCCATCAGTGAAAACCGGACTCGGCAAGAGACCCAGTACTTC. It is translated as CAISENRTRQETQYF.

CDR3 residues: CASRNPLLMNTEAFF. The CDR3 DNA is TGTGCCAGTAGAAACCCACTGCTCATGAACACTGAAGCTTTCTTT. The chain recombines TRBV19 with TRBJ1-1; D remains ambiguous. CDR1 is LNHDA and CDR2 is SQIVND in the germline V gene (reference sequence). The CDR3 spans 15 residues. The V gene lost 6 bases and the J gene lost 0 bases, with 14 bases spanning the gap.

This clone was seen a few times. V usage is TRBV9 and J usage is TRBJ2-5; D assignment may be TRBD1 or TRBD2 (5 bases each). The CDR3 is 12 residues long. The germline V and J ends were trimmed by 0 bases and 8 bases, with 8 bases remaining between them. From germline, CDR1 is SGDLS and CDR2 YYNGEE. CDR3 nucleotide sequence: TGTGCCAGCAGCGTAGATGGGACCACCCAGTACTTC. Translating gives CASSVDGTTQYF.

The rearrangement links TRBV29-1 to TRBJ1-2; D remains ambiguous. CDR3 length equals 11 residues. V lost 7 bases and J 7 bases, leaving 13 bases between the germline ends. The germline gives CDR1 SQVTM, CDR2 ANQGSEA. CDR3 sequence: CSAEKGGGYTF. CDR3 nucleotides: TGCAGCGCCGAGAAGGGTGGTGGCTACACCTTC.

The table lists this clone with a few counts. V and J are TRBV10-2 and TRBJ1-1; no clear D. CDR1 is WSHSY, CDR2 SAAADI, per germline. V lost 6 bases and J 4 bases, leaving 9 bases between the germline ends. This CDR3 region has 12 residues. This chain's CDR3 is CASSAGITEAFF. The CDR3 nucleotides read TGCGCCAGCAGCGCTGGGATCACTGAAGCTTTCTTT.

The genes are TRBV29-1 and TRBJ2-2; D not certain. The length of the CDR3 is 14 residues. Germline lookup yields CDR1 SQVTM and CDR2 ANQGSEA. In DNA form, the CDR3 reads TGCGGGTCTTCTGGTGGCGACGGCACCGGGGAGCTGTTTTTT. Residues: CGSSGGDGTGELFF.

V and J are TRBV30 and TRBJ2-2; the D is unclear. V was trimmed by 3 bases and J by 7 bases, leaving 6 bases between them. The germline gives CDR1 GTSNPN, CDR2 SVGIG (reference sequence). This CDR3 has 11 residues. CDR3 coding DNA: TGTGCCTGGAGCTTACGCGGGGAGCTGTTTTTT. It translates to CAWSLRGELFF. The complete variable domain, with remaining parts taken from reference TRBV30 and TRBJ2-2, reads SQTIHQWPATLVQPVGSPLSLECTVEGTSNPNLYWYRQAAGRGLQLLFYSVGIGQISSEVPQNLSASRPQDRQFILSSKKLLLSDSGFYLCAWSLRGELFFGEGSRLTVL.

The chain employs TRBV29-1 and TRBJ1-5; maybe TRBD1 (5 bases). The V gene's germline CDR1 is SQVTM and CDR2 ANQGSEA. CDR3 size: 16 residues. Trimming pared 4 bases from V and 0 bases from J, leaving 16 bases between. This chain's CDR3 is CSVGEGRGGSNQPQHF. The CDR3 nucleotides read TGCAGCGTTGGTGAGGGGCGGGGAGGTAGCAATCAGCCCCAGCATTTT.

The rearrangement uses TRBV7-9 and TRBJ1-2, with D unresolved. CDR1 SEHNR and CDR2 FQNEAQ come from the germline V gene (reference sequence). V was pared by 7 bases and J by 4 bases, with 13 bases between. The CDR3 extends over 13 amino acids. CDR3 nucleotides: TGTGCCAGCACTCGAGCCCCTCGCTATGGCTACACCTTC. Residues: CASTRAPRYGYTF.

The V and J genes are TRBV15 and TRBJ2-3; unclear D gene. CDR1 and CDR2 (germline): LNHNV, YYDKDF (reference sequence). Trimming left V 0 bases short and J 2 bases short, with 9 bases between. CDR3 size: 15 residues. The CDR3 bases are TGTGCCACCAGCAGAGACGCGGATAACACAGATACGCAGTATTTT. Residues: CATSRDADNTDTQYF.

The V call is TRBV30, the J call TRBJ1-6; D may be TRBD1 (5 bases). The CDR3 has 13 amino acids. Germline CDR1 reads GTSNPN; CDR2 reads SVGIG (reference sequence). V was shortened by 5 bases and J by 3 bases, with 8 bases between the two germline ends. As DNA, the CDR3 is TGTGCCTGGCGGGACCTCTATAATTCACCCCTCCACTTT. Encoded protein: CAWRDLYNSPLHF.

In its sample, this clone was seen once. The chain combines TRBV6-6 with TRBJ2-7; 9 positions match TRBD1. The CDR3 extends over 15 amino acids. The germline CDR1 and CDR2 sequences are MNHNY and SVGAGI (reference sequence). Trimming at V came to 4 bases and at J to 4 bases, leaving 8 bases not matched to a gene. This CDR3 reads CASSSPGQGQYEQYF. The CDR3, as DNA: TGTGCCAGCAGTTCTCCGGGACAGGGACAATACGAGCAGTACTTC.

The chain recombines TRBV6-1 with TRBJ2-2, with D possibly matching TRBD1 (5 bases). The CDR3 is 14 amino acids. Germline CDR1 MNHNS, CDR2 SASEGT. Trimming shortened V by 7 bases and J by 4 bases, and 13 bases separated the two germline ends. The chain's CDR3 is CASIPGPGTGELFF. CDR3 nucleotide sequence: TGTGCCAGCATCCCAGGGCCCGGCACCGGGGAGCTGTTTTTT.

This chain uses TRBV2 with TRBJ2-2; 12 bases are a match to TRBD1. J lost 7 bases, V lost 6 bases, and 3 bases had no gene match. This CDR3 region has 14 residues. Germline CDR1 SNHLY, CDR2 FYNNEI. The CDR3 DNA is TGTGCCAGCAGCGGGACAGGGGGCGGCGGGGAGCTGTTTTTT. Its translation: CASSGTGGGGELFF.

V and J are TRBV29-1 and TRBJ1-5; the match to TRBD1 covers 7 bases. The CDR3 length is 13 residues. Germline CDR1 reads SQVTM; CDR2 reads ANQGSEA. V was pared by 7 bases and J by 2 bases, with 5 bases of the junction left unmatched. The CDR3 sequence: CSATGVGNQPQHF. The CDR3, as DNA: TGCAGCGCCACAGGGGTGGGCAATCAGCCCCAGCATTTT. Variable domain in full (rest from reference TRBV29-1 and TRBJ1-5): SAVISQKPSRDICQRGTSLTIQCQVDSQVTMMFWYRQQPGQSLTLIATANQGSEATYESGFVIDKFPISRPNLTFSTLTVSNMSPEDSSIYLCSATGVGNQPQHFGDGTRLSIL.

Many counts were recorded for this clone. Here the CDR3 reads CASSLSRDEQFF. The CDR3 nucleotides read TGTGCCAGCAGCTTATCTCGGGATGAGCAGTTCTTC. V gene TRBV7-2 combines with J gene TRBJ2-1, with D unresolved. Germline V gene sequence: CDR1 SGHTA, CDR2 FQGNSA. V was trimmed by 2 bases and J by 8 bases, leaving 7 bases between them. The CDR3 length is 12 residues.